This entry lists 11 T cell receptor beta chains sequenced from one sample in a study of blood T cell repertoires in COVID-19. This table comes from immunoSEQ multiplex PCR, and its TCRdb copy is limited to in-frame clones, with some not included. The table records fewer than 600,000 clones, approximately 90% of them present only once. The specimen was PBMCs or T cells enriched from blood (not recorded which). These receptors came from a woman in her forties who had recovered from COVID-19.

The rearrangement links TRBV9 to TRBJ2-1; 16 nucleotides agree with TRBD2. Trimming cost V 4 bases and J 0 bases; bases outside gene matches: 7. This CDR3 has 19 residues. Per germline, CDR1 SGDLS and CDR2 YYNGEE. This CDR3 is CASSLKGLAGGGSYNEQFF. CDR3 coding DNA: TGTGCCAGCAGCTTGAAGGGACTAGCGGGAGGGGGCTCCTACAATGAGCAGTTCTTC.

The chain's CDR3 is CASSLERQGLAKNIQYF. Here the CDR3 DNA reads TGTGCCAGCAGCTTAGAGAGACAGGGGCTAGCCAAAAACATTCAGTACTTC. The chain uses TRBV11-2 and TRBJ2-4; 8 bases line up with TRBD1. The CDR3 covers 17 residues. The V gene end was trimmed by 0 bases and the J gene end by 0 bases; junction bases not matched to a gene: 4. Germline CDR1 reads SGHAT; CDR2 reads FQNNGV.

The chain employs TRBV7-2 and TRBJ2-1; D remains unclear. The CDR3 sequence is 16 residues long. The V end was cut by 2 bases, the J end by 7 bases, with 18 bases between. In germline, CDR1 is SGHTA, CDR2 FQGNSA. CDR3 residues: CASSLLALLKRNEQFF. Here the CDR3 DNA reads TGTGCCAGCAGCTTATTAGCATTATTGAAACGAAATGAGCAGTTCTTC.

Written as DNA, the CDR3 is TGTGCCAGCAGCTCCCAGCGGGAGCGGAGGACCGGGGAGCTGTTTTTT. This gives the protein CASSSQRERRTGELFF. This rearrangement joins TRBV7-2 to TRBJ2-2, with TRBD2 matching 8 bases. Germline values: CDR1 SGHTA, CDR2 FQGNSA. The trim removed 4 bases at V and 5 bases at J, leaving 9 bases unmatched. The CDR3 is 16 residues long.

The chain links TRBV5-5 to TRBJ2-1, with TRBD2 identical over 8 bases. J gave up 4 bases and V 3 bases, and 3 bases lay outside the gene matches. Germline CDR1 is SGHKS and CDR2 is YYEKEE (reference sequence). The CDR3 is 14 amino acids. CDR3 nucleotides: TGTGCCAGCAGCTCGACTAGCGCGTACAATGAGCAGTTCTTC. It is translated as CASSSTSAYNEQFF.

This sequence joins TRBV27 and TRBJ1-2; no clear D. The germline gives CDR1 MNHEY, CDR2 SMNVEV (reference sequence). CDR3 size: 14 residues. V was cut by 2 bases and J by 5 bases, with 12 bases left in between. The CDR3 DNA follows: TGTGCCAGCAGTTTAGGAGGAATTCCTTATGGCTACACCTTC. Protein: CASSLGGIPYGYTF.

The chain carries TRBV5-4 and TRBJ2-2; 7 bases fit TRBD1. With V trimmed by 4 bases and J by 2 bases, 2 bases remained unmatched. Per the germline V gene, CDR1 is SGHNT and CDR2 is YYREEE (reference sequence). The CDR3 runs 14 residues. CDR3 residues: CASSQGGNTGELFF. In DNA form, the CDR3 reads TGTGCCAGCAGCCAAGGGGGCAACACCGGGGAGCTGTTTTTT.

V usage is TRBV19 and J usage is TRBJ2-7, with D possibly being TRBD2 (6 bases). Germline lookup yields CDR1 LNHDA and CDR2 SQIVND (reference sequence). The V end was cut by 5 bases, the J end by 4 bases, with 12 bases between. CDR3 length: 13 amino acids. The CDR3 here is CASSSRGFYEQYF. The DNA of the CDR3 is TGTGCCAGTAGTTCGCGGGGATTTTACGAGCAGTACTTC.

This chain links TRBV3-1 (or the pseudogene TRBV3-2) with TRBJ1-5; TRBD1 matches at 7 bases. The CDR3 is made up of 19 amino acids. CDR1 is LGHDT and CDR2 is YNNKEL in the germline V gene (reference sequence). Unmatched junction bases numbered 19, after V lost 2 bases and J lost 6 bases. The CDR3 DNA follows: TGTGCCAGCAGCCAAAAGGGGCCTAGAAACAGGGGAACAGGTCAGCCCCAGCATTTT. The encoded protein is CASSQKGPRNRGTGQPQHF.

The chain has TRBV11-3 and TRBJ2-2, with 10 bases identical to TRBD1. The CDR3 is 15 residues long. Germline CDR1 SGHNT, CDR2 YENEEA. V gave up 5 bases and J gave up 3 bases; unmatched junction bases: 3. CDR3 bases: TGTGCCAGCAGCCTCGGACAGGGGGACACCGGGGAGCTGTTTTTT. Translated, it gives CASSLGQGDTGELFF.

Written as DNA, the CDR3 is TGTGCCAGCAGCCTACACTCCGGCGACTCTAACAATGAGCAGTTCTTC. Protein sequence: CASSLHSGDSNNEQFF. The chain employs TRBV4-2 and TRBJ2-1, with D uncertain. V was clipped by 4 bases and J by 5 bases, with 18 bases between them. Per the germline V gene, CDR1 is LGHNA and CDR2 is YNFKEQ. The CDR3 is 16 residues long.